The table lists the clone carrying this TCR beta chain with a few counts. These data are taken from a study of T-cell reconstitution after alpha-beta-depleted transplantation in children. Unique molecular identifiers were used to barcode this TCRbeta library. From the PCR reads, TCRdb called clonotypes with MiXCR, one entry per CDR3 protein. The sample carries around 700,000 distinct CDR3 sequences, less than 15% recorded once. Trimming took 6 bases from V and 4 from J; bases not matched to a gene: 10. The CDR3 runs 14 residues. The germline gives CDR1 DFQATT, CDR2 SNEGSKA (reference sequence). This sample comprised PBMCs, obtained before TCRalphabeta/CD19-depleted stem cell transplant. This TCR was sampled from a girl aged 2 to 9 with congenital amegakaryocytic thrombocytopenia, due to receive a stem cell transplant. The chain couples TRBV20-1 to TRBJ2-7; the match to TRBD2 covers 9 bases. The CDR3 nucleotides read TGCAGTGCGACCCCGCTAGCGGGGATATACGAGCAGTACTTC. It translates to CSATPLAGIYEQYF.